This is a list of T cell receptor beta chains from one sample in a study of blood T cell repertoires in COVID-19. TCRdb keeps only in-frame clones here, not all; method: immunoSEQ multiplex PCR. The sample holds 250,000 to 350,000 clones, more than 75% seen once. The sequenced sample consisted of peripheral blood. The receptors were sampled from a woman in her forties or fifties with active or convalescent COVID-19. CDR3s include the opening cysteine and the closing phenylalanine or tryptophan. A D gene is named only where the DNA matches it firmly. Only part of the rows carry a size: once, few, many, or a class if the clone is expanded.

d_call,j_call,v_call,clone_size,cdr3_aa,cdr3_nt
TRBD1,TRBJ2-7,TRBV5-1,NA,CASSFDREIYEQYF,TGCGCCAGCAGCTTCGACAGGGAAATATACGAGCAGTACTTC
TRBD1,TRBJ1-1,TRBV6-5,few,CATRTGVMNTEAFF,TGTGCCACTCGGACAGGGGTCATGAACACTGAAGCTTTCTTT
TRBD1,TRBJ2-4,TRBV4-1,NA,CASSRTGNPRQNIQYF,TGCGCCAGCAGCCGGACAGGGAACCCTCGGCAAAACATTCAGTACTTC
NA,TRBJ2-6,TRBV19,NA,CASSIALGTASSGANVLTF,TGTGCCAGTAGTATAGCACTCGGGACTGCATCCTCTGGGGCCAACGTCCTGACTTTC
NA,TRBJ1-1,TRBV5-4,NA,CASSLPNRRNTEAFF,TGTGCCAGCAGCTTACCAAACAGGAGGAACACTGAAGCTTTCTTT
TRBD1,TRBJ1-1,TRBV15,NA,CATSRVRGYTEAFF,TGTGCCACCAGCAGAGTCAGGGGGTACACTGAAGCTTTCTTT
NA,TRBJ2-7,TRBV6-2/TRBV6-3,NA,CASSYETYSSYEQYF,TGTGCCAGCAGTTATGAAACCTACAGCTCCTACGAGCAGTACTTC
NA,TRBJ1-1,TRBV14,once,CASSQLGRGENTEAFF,TGTGCCAGCAGCCAATTGGGCAGGGGTGAGAACACTGAAGCTTTCTTT
TRBD1,TRBJ1-2,TRBV12-3/TRBV12-4,NA,CASTLGAGGRYTF,TGTGCCAGCACACTGGGGGCAGGGGGCCGCTACACCTTC
TRBD1,TRBJ1-1,TRBV18,NA,CASSLMTGLGAEAFF,TGTGCCAGCTCCCTTATGACAGGGCTCGGGGCTGAAGCTTTCTTT
TRBD2,TRBJ2-1,TRBV14,NA,CASSIWGLSNNEQFF,TGTGCCAGCAGCATATGGGGACTATCAAACAATGAGCAGTTCTTC